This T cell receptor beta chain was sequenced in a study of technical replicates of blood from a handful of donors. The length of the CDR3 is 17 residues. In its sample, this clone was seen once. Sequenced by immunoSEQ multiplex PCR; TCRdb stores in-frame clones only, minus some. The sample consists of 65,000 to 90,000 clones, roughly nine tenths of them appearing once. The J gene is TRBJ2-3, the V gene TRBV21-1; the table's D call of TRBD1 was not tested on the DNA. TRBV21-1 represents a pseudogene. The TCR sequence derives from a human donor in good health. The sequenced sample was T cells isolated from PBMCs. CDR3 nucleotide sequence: TGTGCCAGCAGCGCCCAAAGACAGGGTAAGGTCACAGATACGCAGTATTTT. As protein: CASSAQRQGKVTDTQYF.